This T cell receptor (beta chain) was sequenced for a study of Ad26.COV2.S vaccination and SARS-CoV-2 variants. Study information: Once, or twice with 56 days between doses, Ad26.COV2.S was given intramuscularly. General study results and limits: After vaccination, substantial breadth of spike-specific CD8+ and CD4+ responses was reported.

Profiled with immunoSEQ multiplex PCR; TCRdb holds only in-frame clones, not every one. This sample has around 250,000 clones; 87% occur once, and the top ten carry roughly 3%. Note on this clone: Its cognate antigen is unknown.

This CDR3 has 14 residues. V shed 4 bases and J shed 0 bases, with 8 bases lying between them. Treatment described: over 15 received Ad26.COV2.S at low or high dose, single or two shots; several received placebo; per-sample allocation not given. Day 63 after the first injection of vaccine or placebo was the sampling time. Cohort 1b enrolled adults aged 18-55 years in Boston. The specimen was peripheral blood, collected in a trial of Ad26.COV2.S vaccine versus placebo. This chain links TRBV5-3 with TRBJ1-5; D gene ambiguous. TRBV5-3 carries the ORF label, with uncertain function. The sequence derives from a person between 18 and 59 years old who received the Ad26.COV2.S COVID-19 vaccine or a placebo. DNA for the CDR3: TGTGCCAGAAGCCCGGAGCATAGCAATCAGCCCCAGCATTTT. This gives the protein CARSPEHSNQPQHF.